Below, one T cell receptor (beta chain) is given with its context. This PCR relied on a set of 60 Vbeta primers and 13 Jbeta primers. The repertoire was sequenced with immunoSEQ multiplex PCR; TCRdb's copy has only in-frame clones and lacks some. Of 140,000 to 150,000 clones in the sample, 70% to 85% were seen once. This CDR3 region has 14 residues. Germline lookup yields CDR1 MNHEY and CDR2 SMNVEV (reference sequence). Trimming pared 5 bases from V and 3 bases from J, leaving 11 bases between. The data derive from a study of cytomegalovirus exposure and HLA in healthy donors. This receptor was taken from a male donor in good health and CMV-seronegative. This chain joins TRBV27 and TRBJ1-5, with a weak D call TRBD1 (6 bases). Sequenced input: PBMCs. CDR3 loop: CASSPGTTNQPQHF. In nucleotides, the CDR3 is TGTGCCAGCAGTCCCGGGACAACCAATCAGCCCCAGCATTTT.